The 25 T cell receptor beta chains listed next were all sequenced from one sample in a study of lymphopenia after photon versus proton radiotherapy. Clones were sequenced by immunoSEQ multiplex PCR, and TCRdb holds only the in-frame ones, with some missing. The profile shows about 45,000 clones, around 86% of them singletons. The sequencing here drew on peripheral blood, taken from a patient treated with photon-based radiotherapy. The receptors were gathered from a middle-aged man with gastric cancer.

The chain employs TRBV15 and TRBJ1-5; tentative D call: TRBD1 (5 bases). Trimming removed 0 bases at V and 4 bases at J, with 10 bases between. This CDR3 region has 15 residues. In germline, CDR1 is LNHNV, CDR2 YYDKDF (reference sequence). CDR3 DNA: TGTGCCACCAGCAGAGAAGGGGCAGGGAATCAGCCCCAGCATTTT. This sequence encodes CATSREGAGNQPQHF. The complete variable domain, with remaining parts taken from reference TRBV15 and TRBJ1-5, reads DAMVIQNPRYQVTQFGKPVTLSCSQTLNHNVMYWYQQKSSQAPKLLFHYYDKDFNNEADTPDNFQSRRPNTSFCFLDIRSPGLGDTAMYLCATSREGAGNQPQHFGDGTRLSIL.

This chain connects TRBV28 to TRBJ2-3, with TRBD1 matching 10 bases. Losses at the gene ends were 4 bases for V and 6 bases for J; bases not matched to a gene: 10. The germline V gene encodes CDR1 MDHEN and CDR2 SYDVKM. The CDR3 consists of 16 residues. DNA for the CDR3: TGTGCCAGCAGTTCTCCCGGGACAGGGGTCCGGGATACGCAGTATTTT. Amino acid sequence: CASSSPGTGVRDTQYF.

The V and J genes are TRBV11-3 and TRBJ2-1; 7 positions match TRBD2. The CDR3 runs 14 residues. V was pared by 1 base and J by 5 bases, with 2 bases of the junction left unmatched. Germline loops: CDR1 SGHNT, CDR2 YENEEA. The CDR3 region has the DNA TGTGCCAGCAGCTTAGGTCGGGGGGACAATGAGCAGTTCTTC. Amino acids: CASSLGRGDNEQFF.

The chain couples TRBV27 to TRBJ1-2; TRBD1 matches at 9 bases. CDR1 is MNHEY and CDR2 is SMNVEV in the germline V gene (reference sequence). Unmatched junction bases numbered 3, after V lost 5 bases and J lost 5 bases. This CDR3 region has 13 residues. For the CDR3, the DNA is TGTGCCAGCAGTCTCGGGACAGGGTATGGCTACACCTTC. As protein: CASSLGTGYGYTF.

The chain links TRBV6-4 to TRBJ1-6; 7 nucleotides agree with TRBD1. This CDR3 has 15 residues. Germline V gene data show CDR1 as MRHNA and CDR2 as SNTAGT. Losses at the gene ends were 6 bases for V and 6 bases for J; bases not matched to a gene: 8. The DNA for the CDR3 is TGTGCCAGCAGCCCCGAAGGACAGGTTAATTCACCCCTCCACTTT. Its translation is CASSPEGQVNSPLHF.

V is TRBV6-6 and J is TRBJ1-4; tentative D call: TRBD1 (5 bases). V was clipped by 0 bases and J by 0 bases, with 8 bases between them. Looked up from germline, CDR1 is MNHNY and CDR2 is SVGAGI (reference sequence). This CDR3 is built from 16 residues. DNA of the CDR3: TGTGCCAGCAGTTACTCGGGGCGCGCAACTAATGAAAAACTGTTTTTT. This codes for CASSYSGRATNEKLFF.

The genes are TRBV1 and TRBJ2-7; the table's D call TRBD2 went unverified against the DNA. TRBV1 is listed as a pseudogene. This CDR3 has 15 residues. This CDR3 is CTSSQDPSGGYEQYF. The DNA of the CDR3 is TGCACCAGCAGCCAAGATCCTAGCGGGGGCTACGAGCAGTACTTC.

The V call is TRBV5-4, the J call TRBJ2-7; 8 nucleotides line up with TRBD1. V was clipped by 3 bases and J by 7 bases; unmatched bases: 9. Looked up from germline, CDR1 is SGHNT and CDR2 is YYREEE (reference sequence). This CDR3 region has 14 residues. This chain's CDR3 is CASSSGQGFQEQYF. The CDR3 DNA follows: TGTGCCAGCAGCTCTGGACAGGGTTTTCAAGAGCAGTACTTC.

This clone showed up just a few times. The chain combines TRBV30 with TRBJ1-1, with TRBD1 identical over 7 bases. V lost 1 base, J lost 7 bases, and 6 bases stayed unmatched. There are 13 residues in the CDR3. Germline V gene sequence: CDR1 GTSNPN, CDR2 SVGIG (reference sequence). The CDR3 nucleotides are TGTGCCTGGAGTGAGGGGGCGCAGGATGAAGCTTTCTTT. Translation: CAWSEGAQDEAFF.

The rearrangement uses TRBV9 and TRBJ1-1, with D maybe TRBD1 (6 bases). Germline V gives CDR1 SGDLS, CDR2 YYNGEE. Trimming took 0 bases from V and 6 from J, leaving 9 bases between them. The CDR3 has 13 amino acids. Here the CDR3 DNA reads TGTGCCAGCAGCGTAGGACAGGCGGCTGAAGCTTTCTTT. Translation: CASSVGQAAEAFF.

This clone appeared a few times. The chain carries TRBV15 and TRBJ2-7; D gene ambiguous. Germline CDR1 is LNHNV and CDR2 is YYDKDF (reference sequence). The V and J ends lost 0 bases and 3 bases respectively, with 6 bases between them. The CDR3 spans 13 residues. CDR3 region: CATSRDRSYEQYF. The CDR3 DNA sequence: TGTGCCACCAGCAGAGACCGGAGCTACGAGCAGTACTTC.

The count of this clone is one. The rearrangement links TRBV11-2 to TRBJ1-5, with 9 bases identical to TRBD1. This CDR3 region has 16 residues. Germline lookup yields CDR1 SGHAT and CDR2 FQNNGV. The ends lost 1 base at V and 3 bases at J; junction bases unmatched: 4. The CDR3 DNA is TGTGCCAGCAGCTTAGGAGGGACAGGGTACAATCAGCCCCAGCATTTT. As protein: CASSLGGTGYNQPQHF.

The CDR3 spells CASSAKETPYNEQFF. In DNA form, the CDR3 reads TGTGCCAGCAGCGCGAAGGAAACCCCCTACAATGAGCAGTTCTTC. This chain connects TRBV5-4 to TRBJ2-1; D is unresolved. The germline V gene has CDR1 SGHNT and CDR2 YYREEE (reference sequence). The CDR3 loop spans 15 amino acids. With 4 bases removed from V and 2 bases from J, the gap between germline ends came to 13 bases.

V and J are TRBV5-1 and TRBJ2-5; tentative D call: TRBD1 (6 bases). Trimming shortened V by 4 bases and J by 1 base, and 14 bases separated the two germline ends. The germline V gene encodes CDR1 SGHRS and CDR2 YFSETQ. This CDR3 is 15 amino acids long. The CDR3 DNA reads TGCGCCAGCAGCAACGCACAGGGTCCCCAAGAGACCCAGTACTTC. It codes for CASSNAQGPQETQYF.

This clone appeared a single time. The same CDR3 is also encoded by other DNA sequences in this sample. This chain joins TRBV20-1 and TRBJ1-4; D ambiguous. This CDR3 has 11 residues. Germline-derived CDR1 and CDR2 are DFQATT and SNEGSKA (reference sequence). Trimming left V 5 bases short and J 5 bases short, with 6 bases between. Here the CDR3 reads CSARGNEKLFF. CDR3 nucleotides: TGCAGTGCTCGCGGAAATGAAAAACTGTTTTTT.

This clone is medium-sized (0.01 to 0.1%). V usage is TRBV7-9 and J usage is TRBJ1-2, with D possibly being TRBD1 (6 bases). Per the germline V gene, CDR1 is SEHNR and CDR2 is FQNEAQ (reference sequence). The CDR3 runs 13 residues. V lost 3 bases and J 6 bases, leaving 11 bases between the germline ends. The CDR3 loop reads CASSLTRGHGYTF. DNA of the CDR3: TGTGCCAGCAGCTTGACCAGGGGACATGGCTACACCTTC.

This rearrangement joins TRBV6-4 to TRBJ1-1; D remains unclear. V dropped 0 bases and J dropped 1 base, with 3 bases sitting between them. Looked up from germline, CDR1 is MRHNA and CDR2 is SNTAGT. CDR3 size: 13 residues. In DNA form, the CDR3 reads TGTGCCAGCAGTGACTCACAGAACACTGAAGCTTTCTTT. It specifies CASSDSQNTEAFF.

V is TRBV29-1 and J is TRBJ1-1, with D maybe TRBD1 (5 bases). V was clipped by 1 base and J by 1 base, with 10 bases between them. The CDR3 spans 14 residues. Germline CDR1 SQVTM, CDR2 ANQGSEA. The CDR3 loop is CSVEGPGRNTEAFF. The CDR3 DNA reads TGCAGCGTTGAAGGTCCAGGGAGGAACACTGAAGCTTTCTTT.

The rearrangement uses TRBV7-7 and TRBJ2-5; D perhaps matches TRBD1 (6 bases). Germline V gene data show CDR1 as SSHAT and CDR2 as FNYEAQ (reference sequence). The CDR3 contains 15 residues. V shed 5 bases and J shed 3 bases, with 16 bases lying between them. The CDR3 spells CASSATGTQKETQYF. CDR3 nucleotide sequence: TGTGCCAGCAGCGCGACCGGGACACAGAAAGAGACCCAGTACTTC.

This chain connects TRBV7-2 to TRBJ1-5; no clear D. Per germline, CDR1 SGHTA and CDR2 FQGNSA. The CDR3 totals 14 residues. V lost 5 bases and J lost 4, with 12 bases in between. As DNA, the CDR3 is TGTGCCAGCAGCCCCGGACGGATTAATCAGCCCCAGCATTTT. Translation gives CASSPGRINQPQHF.

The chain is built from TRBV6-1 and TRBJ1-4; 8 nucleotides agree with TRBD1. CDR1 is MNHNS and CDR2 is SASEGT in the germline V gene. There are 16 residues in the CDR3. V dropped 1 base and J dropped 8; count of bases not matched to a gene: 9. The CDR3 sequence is CASSEVGRGQGEKLFF. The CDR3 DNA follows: TGTGCCAGCAGTGAAGTTGGCAGGGGGCAGGGGGAAAAACTGTTTTTT.

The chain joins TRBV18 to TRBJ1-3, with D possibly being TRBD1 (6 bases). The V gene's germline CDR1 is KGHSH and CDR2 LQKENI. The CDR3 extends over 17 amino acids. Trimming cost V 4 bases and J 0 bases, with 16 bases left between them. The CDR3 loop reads CASSLSLGQTSGNTIYF. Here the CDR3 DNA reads TGTGCCAGCTCACTAAGCCTAGGACAGACCTCTGGAAACACCATATATTTT.

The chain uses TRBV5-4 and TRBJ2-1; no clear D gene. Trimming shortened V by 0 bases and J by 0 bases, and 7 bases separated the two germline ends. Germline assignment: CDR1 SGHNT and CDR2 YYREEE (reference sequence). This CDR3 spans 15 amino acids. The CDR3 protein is CASSLASSSYNEQFF. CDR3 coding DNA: TGTGCCAGCAGCTTGGCATCGAGCTCCTACAATGAGCAGTTCTTC. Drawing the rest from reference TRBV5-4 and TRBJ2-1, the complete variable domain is ETGVTQSPTHLIKTRGQQVTLRCSSQSGHNTVSWYQQALGQGPQFIFQYYREEENGRGNFPPRFSGLQFPNYSSELNVNALELDDSALYLCASSLASSSYNEQFFGPGTRLTVL.

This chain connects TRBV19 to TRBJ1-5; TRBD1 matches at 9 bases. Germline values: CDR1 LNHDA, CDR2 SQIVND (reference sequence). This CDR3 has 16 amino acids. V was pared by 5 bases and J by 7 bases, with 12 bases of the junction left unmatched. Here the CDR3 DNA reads TGTGCCAGTAGTGTGTCAGGACAGGGGAACAGGCAGCCCCAGCATTTT. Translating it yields CASSVSGQGNRQPQHF.

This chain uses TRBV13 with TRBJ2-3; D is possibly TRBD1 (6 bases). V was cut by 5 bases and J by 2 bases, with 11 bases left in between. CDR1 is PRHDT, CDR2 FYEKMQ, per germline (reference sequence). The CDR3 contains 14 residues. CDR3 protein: CASSDRTATDTQYF. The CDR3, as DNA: TGTGCCAGCAGCGATAGGACAGCCACAGATACGCAGTATTTT.